Below, 29 T cell receptor beta chains from the same sample are listed, as sequenced in a study of shared clonotypes between healthy human individuals. Clones were read by immunoSEQ multiplex PCR, and TCRdb kept only the in-frame ones, dropping some. The sample contains more than 1 million clones, approximately 80% of which appear only once. Sample: memory CD4+ T cells from PBMCs. The sample's subset: CD45RA-negative fraction. The receptors derive from a man aged 18 to 30 in good health. Some clones in this sample may be carry-over from other donors' samples.

The rearrangement links TRBV7-3 to TRBJ2-5; a possible D gene is TRBD1 (6 bases). The CDR3 covers 15 residues. Germline lookup yields CDR1 SGHTA and CDR2 FQGTGA. Trimming left V 2 bases short and J 5 bases short, with 15 bases between. CDR3 nucleotides: TGTGCCAGCAGCTTACAACCCCAGAGGGGGGAGACCCAGTACTTC. Residues: CASSLQPQRGETQYF.

This clone was counted once. The CDR3 loop reads CASGLIRDSEAFF. The DNA for the CDR3 is TGTGCTAGTGGTTTGATCCGGGACAGCGAAGCTTTCTTT. The rearrangement joins TRBV12-5 to TRBJ1-1; 7 positions agree with TRBD1. After removal of 2 bases from V and 8 bases from J, the junction contained 5 bases not matched to a gene. The CDR3 runs 13 residues. CDR1 is LGHNT and CDR2 is FRNRAP in the germline V gene.

The chain joins TRBV9 to TRBJ2-3; perhaps D is TRBD1 or TRBD2 (5 bases each). Deletions cut 0 bases from V and 2 bases from J, with 13 bases between. CDR1 and CDR2 from the germline V gene are SGDLS and YYNGEE. The CDR3 length is 16 residues. The CDR3 coding sequence is TGTGCCAGCAGCGTAGGGGGACGGGGCCTCACAGATACGCAGTATTTT. The encoded protein is CASSVGGRGLTDTQYF.

This sequence joins TRBV6-5 and TRBJ2-3, with D tentatively TRBD2 (6 bases). CDR3 size: 13 residues. V lost 1 base to trimming and J lost 5 bases, with 7 bases between them. CDR1 and CDR2 from the germline V gene are MNHEY and SVGAGI. DNA for the CDR3: TGTGCCAGCAGTTACTGGGGGGAAGATACGCAGTATTTT. Its translation: CASSYWGEDTQYF.

This chain links TRBV19 with TRBJ2-1, with 8 bases aligning to TRBD2. The ends lost 1 base at V and 2 bases at J; junction bases unmatched: 10. Germline CDR1 LNHDA, CDR2 SQIVND (reference sequence). The CDR3 covers 18 residues. The CDR3 loop is CASSIVHVAGRTYNEQFF. The CDR3, as DNA: TGTGCCAGTAGTATAGTCCATGTAGCGGGGAGGACCTACAATGAGCAGTTCTTC.

The CDR3 spells CASSVWTGGTDTQYF. The DNA for the CDR3 is TGCGCCAGCAGTGTTTGGACAGGGGGTACAGATACGCAGTATTTT. This rearrangement joins TRBV10-2 to TRBJ2-3; 10 bases are a match to TRBD1. Per germline, CDR1 WSHSY and CDR2 SAAADI. The length of the CDR3 is 15 residues. V dropped 4 bases and J dropped 3; count of bases not matched to a gene: 4.

A remark on this clone: Within the sample, other DNA sequences also encode this same CDR3. V is TRBV5-1 and J is TRBJ1-1; maybe TRBD1 (5 bases). Germline V gives CDR1 SGHRS, CDR2 YFSETQ. The CDR3 is made up of 14 amino acids. With 3 bases removed from V and 2 bases from J, the gap between germline ends came to 11 bases. CDR3 coding DNA: TGCGCCAGCAGCTGGGACGGGGGAAACACTGAAGCTTTCTTT. Translating gives CASSWDGGNTEAFF.

This clone has only one observation. This chain uses TRBV7-9 with TRBJ1-3; no firm D call. Germline V gene data show CDR1 as SEHNR and CDR2 as FQNEAQ (reference sequence). This CDR3 spans 12 amino acids. Trimming took off 2 bases at V and 9 bases at J, with 8 bases between the two ends. CDR3 protein: CASSLWGGTIYF. The CDR3 bases are TGTGCCAGCAGCTTATGGGGAGGCACCATATATTTT.

The rearrangement joins TRBV30 to TRBJ2-3; D is tentatively TRBD1 or TRBD2 (6 bases each). The CDR3 totals 13 residues. The germline V gene encodes CDR1 GTSNPN and CDR2 SVGIG (reference sequence). V lost 0 bases and J lost 5, with 9 bases in between. This chain's CDR3 is CAWSVGGLDTQYF. CDR3 coding DNA: TGTGCCTGGAGTGTAGGGGGGCTAGATACGCAGTATTTT.

The chain is built from TRBV11-3 and TRBJ2-7; D is tentatively TRBD1 or TRBD2 (6 bases each). There are 13 residues in the CDR3. CDR1 is SGHNT, CDR2 YENEEA, per germline. Between the trimmed V and J ends, which lost 8 bases and 2 bases, there was a span of 13 bases. This CDR3 reads CASAPGAAYEQYF. CDR3 nucleotide sequence: TGTGCCAGCGCGCCGGGGGCAGCCTACGAGCAGTACTTC.

The J gene is TRBJ2-7, the V gene TRBV5-1; 8 nucleotides line up with TRBD1. The CDR3 is 14 amino acids. Trimming removed 4 bases from V and 7 bases from J; junction bases left unmatched: 10. Germline CDR1 and CDR2: SGHRS and YFSETQ. DNA for the CDR3: TGCGCCAGCAGCCAGGACAGGGTATTGGGTGAGCAGTACTTC. Protein product: CASSQDRVLGEQYF.

This clone was observed many times. The J gene is TRBJ2-5, the V gene TRBV7-9; D is unclear. Germline V gives CDR1 SEHNR, CDR2 FQNEAQ (reference sequence). The CDR3 runs 13 residues. V was clipped by 6 bases and J by 5 bases, with 13 bases between them. CDR3 nucleotide sequence: TGTGCCAGCAGTTCGAAGGTTATCGAGACCCAGTACTTC. Its translation is CASSSKVIETQYF.

This chain connects TRBV6-1 to TRBJ2-3; D unclear. The CDR3 is made up of 14 amino acids. The germline CDR1 and CDR2 sequences are MNHNS and SASEGT. V was cut by 3 bases and J by 2 bases, with 9 bases left in between. The chain's CDR3 is CASSDRTDTDTQYF. The CDR3 nucleotides are TGTGCCAGCAGTGATCGGACGGACACAGATACGCAGTATTTT.

The gene calls are TRBV9 and TRBJ1-5; a possible D gene is TRBD1 (5 bases). Trimming took off 3 bases at V and 10 bases at J, with 14 bases between the two ends. Germline V CDR1 and CDR2: SGDLS, YYNGEE. CDR3 length: 13 residues. In nucleotides, the CDR3 is TGTGCCAGCAGCGCCCTGGGACGGTCCCCCCAGCATTTT. Protein product: CASSALGRSPQHF.

This chain connects TRBV6-5 to TRBJ1-5; 7 nucleotides line up with TRBD1. From germline, CDR1 is MNHEY and CDR2 SVGAGI. CDR3 length: 15 amino acids. J lost 6 bases, V lost 0 bases, and 5 bases had no gene match. The CDR3 nucleotides read TGTGCCAGCAGTTACTCGACAGGGTCCGGTCAGCCCCAGCATTTT. Protein sequence: CASSYSTGSGQPQHF.

This clone showed up just a few times. The rearrangement links TRBV15 to TRBJ1-3, with D unresolved. This CDR3 region has 17 residues. Trimming stripped 5 bases from V and 7 bases from J, with 24 bases between. Germline lookup yields CDR1 LNHNV and CDR2 YYDKDF (reference sequence). This CDR3 is CATSARGRRALGNTIYF. For the CDR3, the DNA is TGTGCCACCAGCGCGCGAGGCAGACGGGCTCTCGGGAACACCATATATTTT.

V and J are TRBV11-2 and TRBJ2-5, with 10 bases fitting TRBD1. V shed 2 bases, J shed 5 bases, and the junction held 11 bases outside the gene matches. The CDR3 is made up of 17 amino acids. Germline V gene lookup returns CDR1 SGHAT and CDR2 FQNNGV. In DNA form, the CDR3 reads TGTGCCAGCAGCTTATCTCTGGACAGGGGGGCACAGGAGACCCAGTACTTC. It specifies CASSLSLDRGAQETQYF.

The rearrangement joins TRBV9 to TRBJ1-3; D gene uncertain. Trimming removed 1 base at V and 2 bases at J, with 4 bases between. The CDR3 runs 13 residues. Per the germline V gene, CDR1 is SGDLS and CDR2 is YYNGEE. The CDR3 region has the DNA TGTGCCAGCAGCGTACAGACTGGAAACACCATATATTTT. Protein product: CASSVQTGNTIYF. The variable domain in full, completed from reference TRBV9 and TRBJ1-3, reads DSGVTQTPKHLITATGQRVTLRCSPRSGDLSVYWYQQSLDQGLQFLIQYYNGEERAKGNILERFSAQQFPDLHSELNLSSLELGDSALYFCASSVQTGNTIYFGEGSWLTVV.

V gene TRBV14 combines with J gene TRBJ1-4; D remains ambiguous. The V end lost 1 base, the J end lost 7 bases, and 7 bases lay between the germline ends. The CDR3 contains 13 residues. The germline V gene encodes CDR1 SGHDN and CDR2 FVKESK. The CDR3: CASSQARLEKLFF. The DNA for the CDR3 is TGTGCCAGCAGCCAAGCCAGACTTGAAAAACTGTTTTTT.

This rearrangement joins TRBV5-1 to TRBJ2-7; TRBD2 matches 10 bases. The germline CDR1 and CDR2 sequences are SGHRS and YFSETQ. Trimming removed 1 base from V and 3 bases from J; junction bases left unmatched: 4. CDR3 length equals 15 residues. This chain's CDR3 is CASSLFTSGVYEQYF. CDR3 in DNA: TGCGCCAGCAGCTTGTTTACTAGCGGGGTCTACGAGCAGTACTTC. Based on the CDR3 plus reference TRBV5-1 and TRBJ2-7, the full variable domain is KAGVTQTPRYLIKTRGQQVTLSCSPISGHRSVSWYQQTPGQGLQFLFEYFSETQRNKGNFPGRFSGRQFSNSRSEMNVSTLELGDSALYLCASSLFTSGVYEQYFGPGTRLTVT.

This clone has a single count. V is TRBV6-1 and J is TRBJ1-2, with 7 bases aligning to TRBD1. J gave up 8 bases and V 6 bases, and 9 bases lay outside the gene matches. Germline V lookup: CDR1 MNHNS, CDR2 SASEGT. The CDR3 length is 13 residues. The CDR3 DNA reads TGTGCCAGCAGGACAACAGGGGTGTGGGGCTACACCTTC. Its protein product is CASRTTGVWGYTF.

This chain joins TRBV11-1 and TRBJ1-4; TRBD1 agrees at 9 bases. The CDR3 totals 15 residues. Germline CDR1 reads SGHAT; CDR2 reads FQDESV (reference sequence). The junction had 5 bases not matched to a gene; V was cut back by 4 bases and J by 5 bases. Here the CDR3 reads CASSSWTGVNEKLFF. The CDR3 bases are TGTGCCAGCAGCTCCTGGACAGGGGTGAATGAAAAACTGTTTTTT.

This chain links TRBV7-3 with TRBJ2-1, with a tentative D call TRBD1 (5 bases). The CDR3 consists of 12 residues. V lost 2 bases and J 9 bases, leaving 8 bases between the germline ends. Germline V gene sequence: CDR1 SGHTA, CDR2 FQGTGA. This CDR3 is CASSLQGSEQFF. In DNA, the CDR3 is TGTGCCAGCAGCTTACAGGGAAGTGAGCAGTTCTTC.

The chain recombines TRBV6-1 with TRBJ2-3; the D gene is possibly TRBD1 (6 bases). The length of the CDR3 is 15 residues. From germline, CDR1 is MNHNS and CDR2 SASEGT. The germline V and J ends were trimmed by 8 bases and 0 bases, with 15 bases remaining between them. The CDR3 here is CASGLGTLSTDTQYF. The CDR3 DNA reads TGTGCCAGCGGGTTGGGGACACTCAGCACAGATACGCAGTATTTT.

Of note for this clone: This specimen includes other DNA sequences encoding the same CDR3. This sequence joins TRBV9 and TRBJ2-2; unclear D gene. Germline loops: CDR1 SGDLS, CDR2 YYNGEE. Trimming took off 0 bases at V and 7 bases at J, with 7 bases between the two ends. The CDR3 totals 13 residues. The CDR3 DNA sequence: TGTGCCAGCAGCGTAGCCCCTGGCGGGGAGCTGTTTTTT. As protein: CASSVAPGGELFF.

In this sample, this clone turned up a few times. The rearrangement uses TRBV27 and TRBJ2-1; 8 nucleotides match TRBD1. The CDR3 contains 17 residues. V trimming: 5 bases; J trimming: 5 bases; junction bases outside the gene matches: 14. In germline, CDR1 is MNHEY, CDR2 SMNVEV (reference sequence). As DNA, the CDR3 is TGTGCCAGCAGTCAGGGGGCCCCGTGGGTACGGCACAATGAGCAGTTCTTC. It is translated as CASSQGAPWVRHNEQFF.

This clone has just a few counts. This sequence joins TRBV10-3 and TRBJ1-4; D remains ambiguous. The CDR3 totals 15 residues. Germline CDR1 and CDR2: ENHRY and SYGVKD. Trimming pared 4 bases from V and 0 bases from J, leaving 9 bases between. The CDR3 DNA reads TGTGCCATCAGTGGTCAGGAGGCAACTAATGAAAAACTGTTTTTT. Translation gives CAISGQEATNEKLFF.

The genes are TRBV9 and TRBJ2-7; 9 bases map to TRBD1. The CDR3 loop spans 13 amino acids. The ends lost 3 bases at V and 9 bases at J; junction bases unmatched: 7. Germline-derived CDR1 and CDR2 are SGDLS and YYNGEE. The CDR3: CASSGLQGARQYF. CDR3 in DNA: TGTGCCAGCAGCGGACTACAGGGGGCTAGGCAGTACTTC.

V is TRBV5-5 and J is TRBJ2-7; 7 positions agree with TRBD1. CDR1 is SGHKS and CDR2 is YYEKEE in the germline V gene (reference sequence). With 0 bases clipped from V and 3 bases from J, the junction kept 9 bases outside the gene matches. The CDR3 runs to 16 residues. The CDR3 loop reads CASSLGSTGSSYEQYF. The CDR3, as DNA: TGTGCCAGCAGCTTGGGATCGACAGGGAGTAGCTACGAGCAGTACTTC.